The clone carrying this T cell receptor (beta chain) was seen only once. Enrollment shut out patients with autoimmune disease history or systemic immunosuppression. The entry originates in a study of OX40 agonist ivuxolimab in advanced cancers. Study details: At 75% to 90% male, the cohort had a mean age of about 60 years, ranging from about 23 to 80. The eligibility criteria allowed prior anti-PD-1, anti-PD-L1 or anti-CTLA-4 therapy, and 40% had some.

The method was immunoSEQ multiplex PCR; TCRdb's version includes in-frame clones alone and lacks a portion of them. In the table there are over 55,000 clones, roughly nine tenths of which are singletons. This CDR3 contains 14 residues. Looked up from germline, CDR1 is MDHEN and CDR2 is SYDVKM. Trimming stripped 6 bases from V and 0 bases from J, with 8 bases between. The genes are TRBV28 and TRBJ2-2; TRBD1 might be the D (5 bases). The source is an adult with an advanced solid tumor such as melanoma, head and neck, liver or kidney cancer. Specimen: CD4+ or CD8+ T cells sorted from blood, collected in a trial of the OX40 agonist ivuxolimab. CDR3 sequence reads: CASRGHPNTGELFF. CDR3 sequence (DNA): TGTGCCAGCAGAGGACATCCGAACACCGGGGAGCTGTTTTTT.